The present TCR beta chain was sequenced within a study of blood T cell repertoires in COVID-19. About the research overall: The United States, Italy and Spain supplied acute and convalescent COVID-19 samples. Sample material is recorded as cDNA or gDNA derived from T cells, B-cell-depleted T cells, or PBMCs.

J gave up 8 bases and V 0 bases, and 13 bases lay outside the gene matches. This CDR3 region has 17 residues. Germline assignment: CDR1 SGHVS and CDR2 FQNEAQ. Original data processing: By means of reference gene primer amplification, nucleated cell counts were estimated. Measured with immunoSEQ multiplex PCR; TCRdb has only the in-frame clones, and not every one. Clone size and the V and J calls come from that table; the DNA yielded D and trimming. The sample has some 64,000 clones, around 90% seen once. Sequencing was done on a sample of peripheral blood. The rearrangement uses TRBV7-8 and TRBJ1-5, with 7 bases aligning to TRBD1. The clonotype originates from a man in his fifties with active COVID-19. CDR3 DNA sequence: TGTGCCAGCAGCTTAGCCCTCCGACAGGGCAAGGGGGAGCCCCAGCATTTT. Amino acid sequence: CASSLALRQGKGEPQHF.